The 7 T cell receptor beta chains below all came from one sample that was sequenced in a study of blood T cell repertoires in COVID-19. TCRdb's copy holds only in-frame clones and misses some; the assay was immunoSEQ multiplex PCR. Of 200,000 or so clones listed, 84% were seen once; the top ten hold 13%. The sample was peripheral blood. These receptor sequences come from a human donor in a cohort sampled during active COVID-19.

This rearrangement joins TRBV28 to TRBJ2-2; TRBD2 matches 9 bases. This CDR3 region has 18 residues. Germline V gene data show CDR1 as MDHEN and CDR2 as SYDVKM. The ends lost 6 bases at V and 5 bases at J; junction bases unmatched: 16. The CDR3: CASSLVGVAGVRTGELFF. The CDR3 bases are TGTGCCAGCAGCCTCGTGGGGGTAGCGGGAGTTCGGACCGGGGAGCTGTTTTTT.

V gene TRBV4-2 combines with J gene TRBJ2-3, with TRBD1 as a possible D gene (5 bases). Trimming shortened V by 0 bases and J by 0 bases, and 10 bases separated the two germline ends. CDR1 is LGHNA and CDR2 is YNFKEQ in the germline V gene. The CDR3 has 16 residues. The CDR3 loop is CASSQDSGLSTDTQYF. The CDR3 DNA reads TGTGCCAGCAGCCAAGATTCAGGGTTAAGCACAGATACGCAGTATTTT.

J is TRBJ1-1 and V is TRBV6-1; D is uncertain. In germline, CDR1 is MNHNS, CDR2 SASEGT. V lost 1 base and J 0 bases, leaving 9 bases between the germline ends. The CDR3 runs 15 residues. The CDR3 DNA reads TGTGCCAGCAGTGAAGGACAAACCATGAACACTGAAGCTTTCTTT. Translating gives CASSEGQTMNTEAFF.

CDR3 in amino acids: CAWVGTGPYYEQYF. The CDR3 DNA is TGTGCCTGGGTGGGGACAGGGCCGTACTACGAGCAGTACTTC. The chain recombines TRBV30 with TRBJ2-7; 9 bases are a match to TRBD1. Losses at the gene ends were 5 bases for V and 3 bases for J; bases not matched to a gene: 8. The CDR3 extends over 14 amino acids. Per germline, CDR1 GTSNPN and CDR2 SVGIG (reference sequence). The variable domain in full, with the rest retrieved from reference TRBV30 and TRBJ2-7, is SQTIHQWPATLVQPVGSPLSLECTVEGTSNPNLYWYRQAAGRGLQLLFYSVGIGQISSEVPQNLSASRPQDRQFILSSKKLLLSDSGFYLCAWVGTGPYYEQYFGPGTRLTVT.

CDR3 nucleotides: TGCGCCAGCAGCTCCCCCTCTGGGGCGGGAGGGCCCGGCCCCTACAATGAGCAGTTCTTC. Translating it yields CASSSPSGAGGPGPYNEQFF. V and J are TRBV4-1 and TRBJ2-1; 9 bases are shared with TRBD2. Germline V gives CDR1 MGHRA, CDR2 YSYEKL. Trimming removed 5 bases from V and 2 bases from J; junction bases left unmatched: 19. The CDR3 consists of 20 residues.

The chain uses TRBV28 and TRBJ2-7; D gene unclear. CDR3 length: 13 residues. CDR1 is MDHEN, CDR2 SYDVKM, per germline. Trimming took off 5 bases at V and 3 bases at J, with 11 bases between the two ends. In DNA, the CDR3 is TGTGCCAGCAGTAAGCCCCCTATCTACGAGCAGTACTTC. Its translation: CASSKPPIYEQYF.

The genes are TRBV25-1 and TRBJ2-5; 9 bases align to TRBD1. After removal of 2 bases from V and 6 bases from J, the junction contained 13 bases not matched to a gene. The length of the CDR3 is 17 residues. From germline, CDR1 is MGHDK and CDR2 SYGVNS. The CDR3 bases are TGTGCCAGCAGTGAAAAACCCGCCGGGACAGGGCGGCAGACCCAGTACTTC. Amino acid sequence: CASSEKPAGTGRQTQYF.